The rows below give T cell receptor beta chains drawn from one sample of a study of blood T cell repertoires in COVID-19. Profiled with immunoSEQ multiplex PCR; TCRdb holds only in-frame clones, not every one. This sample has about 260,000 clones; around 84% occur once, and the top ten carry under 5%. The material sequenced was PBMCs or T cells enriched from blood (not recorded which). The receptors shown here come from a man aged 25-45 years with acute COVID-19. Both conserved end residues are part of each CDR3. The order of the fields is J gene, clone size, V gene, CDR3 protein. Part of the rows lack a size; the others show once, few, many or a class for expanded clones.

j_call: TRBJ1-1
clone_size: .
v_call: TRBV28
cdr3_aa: CASSFGTAVRKAFF

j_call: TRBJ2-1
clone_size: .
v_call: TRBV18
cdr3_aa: CASSQGLAGVHGEQFF

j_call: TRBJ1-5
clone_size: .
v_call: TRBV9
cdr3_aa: CASSISGDQPQHF

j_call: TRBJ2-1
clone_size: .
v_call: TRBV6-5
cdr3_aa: CASSKLVRLADEQFF

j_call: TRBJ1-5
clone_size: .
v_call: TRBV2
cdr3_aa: CASSGSRYNQPQHF

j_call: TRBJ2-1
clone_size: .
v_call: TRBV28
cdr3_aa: CASNDRDLNEQFF

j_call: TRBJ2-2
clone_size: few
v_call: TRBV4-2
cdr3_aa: CASSQDHASGRAVKTGELFF

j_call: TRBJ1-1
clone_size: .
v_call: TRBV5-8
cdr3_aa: CASSPGTIMNTEAFF

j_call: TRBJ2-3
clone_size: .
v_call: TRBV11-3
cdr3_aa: CASSLDSAESTDTQYF

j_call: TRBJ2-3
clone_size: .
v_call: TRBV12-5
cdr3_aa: CASGSGTSGTDTQYF

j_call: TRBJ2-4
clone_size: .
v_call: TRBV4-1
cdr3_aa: CASSQIQGAAKNIQYF

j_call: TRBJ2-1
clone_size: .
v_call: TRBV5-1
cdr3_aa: CASSSASGRVPSEQFF

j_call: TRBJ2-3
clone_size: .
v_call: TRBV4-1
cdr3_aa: CASSQEGTASSTQYF

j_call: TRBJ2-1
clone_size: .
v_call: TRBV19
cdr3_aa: CASSIGGRGAKVYEQFF

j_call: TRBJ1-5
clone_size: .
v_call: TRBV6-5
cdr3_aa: CASKLDSSNQPQHF

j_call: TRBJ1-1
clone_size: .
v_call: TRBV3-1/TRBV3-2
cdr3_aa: CASSQLQGPSEAFF

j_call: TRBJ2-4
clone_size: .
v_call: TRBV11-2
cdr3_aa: CASSSRVFGNIQYF